A single sample is the source of the 17 T cell receptor beta chains below, sequenced in a study of beta chain features in type 1 diabetes. Findings of the study overall: In every one of the four CD4+ subsets, TCRB CDR3s were moderately but significantly shorter in Type 1 diabetes patients.

Antigens for these TCRs are unknown. TCRB transcripts that were expressed got sequenced, as all of the isolated RNA had been reverse transcribed. Only in-frame clones appear in the TCRdb table, and some are missing; sequencing was by immunoSEQ multiplex PCR. The sample shows approximately 250,000 clones, 16% of them seen only once. The sequenced sample consisted of naive CD4+ T cells from blood. The receptor source for this set is a man under 40 with type 1 diabetes.

J is TRBJ2-1 and V is TRBV30, with D maybe TRBD1 (6 bases). Trimming stripped 5 bases from V and 8 bases from J, with 16 bases between. This CDR3 has 13 residues. Germline CDR1 GTSNPN, CDR2 SVGIG (reference sequence). The chain's CDR3 is CAWARRGDDEQFF. The CDR3 DNA reads TGTGCCTGGGCGCGCAGGGGAGATGATGAGCAGTTCTTC.

This clone was counted only a few times. The CDR3 is CASSLAAPYNEQFF. CDR3 in DNA: TGTGCCAGCAGCTTAGCGGCTCCATACAATGAGCAGTTCTTC. The rearrangement links TRBV7-2 to TRBJ2-1; no definite D call. CDR3 length: 14 residues. V lost 0 bases and J lost 4, with 7 bases in between. The germline V gene encodes CDR1 SGHTA and CDR2 FQGNSA.

This clone appeared a few times. This chain uses TRBV7-2 with TRBJ2-1; no firm D call. The germline V gene encodes CDR1 SGHTA and CDR2 FQGNSA. The CDR3 is made up of 15 amino acids. V gave up 5 bases and J gave up 3 bases, with 14 bases separating them. In DNA, the CDR3 is TGTGCCAGCAGCCCTGGGCCAGGCGGCTACAATGAGCAGTTCTTC. The encoded protein is CASSPGPGGYNEQFF.

This clone was seen a handful of times. The chain joins TRBV30 to TRBJ2-2; TRBD1 might be the D (5 bases). The CDR3 sequence is 12 residues long. Trimming stripped 4 bases from V and 7 bases from J, with 10 bases between. Germline CDR1 is GTSNPN and CDR2 is SVGIG (reference sequence). The CDR3 DNA sequence: TGTGCCTGGACAGGGTGGGACGGGGAGCTGTTTTTT. It yields the protein CAWTGWDGELFF.

The chain joins TRBV10-3 to TRBJ2-1; TRBD1 matches at 7 bases. The CDR3 spans 15 residues. V lost 2 bases to trimming and J lost 5 bases; unmatched junction nucleotides: 6. The V gene's germline CDR1 is ENHRY and CDR2 SYGVKD. This chain's CDR3 is CAISENPGQNNEQFF. The CDR3 bases are TGTGCCATCAGTGAGAACCCGGGACAGAACAATGAGCAGTTCTTC.

This clone was picked up a small number of times. The chain carries TRBV29-1 and TRBJ1-1, with a weak D call TRBD1 (6 bases). The germline V gene encodes CDR1 SQVTM and CDR2 ANQGSEA. V lost 5 bases to trimming and J lost 1 base, with 14 bases between them. The CDR3 sequence is 14 residues long. The CDR3 sequence: CSVLTLGQNTEAFF. In nucleotides, the CDR3 is TGCAGCGTTCTCACGTTGGGACAGAACACTGAAGCTTTCTTT.

The chain recombines TRBV7-2 with TRBJ2-5; D is unresolved. CDR1 SGHTA and CDR2 FQGNSA come from the germline V gene. Trimming stripped 4 bases from V and 4 bases from J, with 10 bases between. This CDR3 is built from 13 residues. The CDR3 DNA reads TGTGCCAGCAGCTCTACACGGGCAGAGACCCAGTACTTC. Amino acids: CASSSTRAETQYF.

This chain connects TRBV2 to TRBJ2-7; 7 positions agree with TRBD1. CDR3 length: 14 amino acids. Trimming at V came to 6 bases and at J to 5 bases, leaving 10 bases not matched to a gene. CDR1 and CDR2 (germline): SNHLY, FYNNEI. The CDR3 DNA reads TGTGCCAGCAGCGCCCGACAGGGATCCCACGAGCAGTACTTC. It codes for CASSARQGSHEQYF.

This clone appeared a few times. The chain employs TRBV28 and TRBJ2-1; D is undetermined. V was trimmed by 10 bases and J by 4 bases, leaving 14 bases between them. This CDR3 comprises 13 residues. Per germline, CDR1 MDHEN and CDR2 SYDVKM. CDR3: CATRTSRYNEQFF. In nucleotides, the CDR3 is TGTGCCACCAGAACCAGCAGGTACAATGAGCAGTTCTTC.

This clone has a handful of counts. The chain employs TRBV30 and TRBJ2-7; no definite D call. CDR1 and CDR2 from the germline V gene are GTSNPN and SVGIG (reference sequence). V was pared by 0 bases and J by 3 bases, with 15 bases between. CDR3 length: 15 amino acids. In nucleotides, the CDR3 is TGTGCCTGGAGTGTAAAAGCAGGCAACCTCTACGAGCAGTACTTC. Its protein is CAWSVKAGNLYEQYF.

This clone was observed a handful of times. The V and J genes are TRBV15 and TRBJ1-1; D unresolved. V was pared by 1 base and J by 1 base, with 7 bases between. In germline, CDR1 is LNHNV, CDR2 YYDKDF (reference sequence). The CDR3 runs to 14 residues. The CDR3, as DNA: TGTGCCACCAGCAGAGGTCTGGCGAACACTGAAGCTTTCTTT. The encoded protein is CATSRGLANTEAFF.

This clone appeared a few times. The gene calls are TRBV30 and TRBJ2-5; TRBD1 might be the D (6 bases). Trimming left V 1 base short and J 1 base short, with 7 bases between. The CDR3 extends over 13 amino acids. Looked up from germline, CDR1 is GTSNPN and CDR2 is SVGIG (reference sequence). The CDR3 coding sequence is TGTGCCTGGAGTGACAGGGTCCAAGAGACCCAGTACTTC. Translating it yields CAWSDRVQETQYF.

This clone showed up just a few times. The chain has TRBV7-2 and TRBJ2-7; D gene uncertain. The CDR3 runs 15 residues. CDR1 and CDR2 from the germline V gene are SGHTA and FQGNSA. Trimming removed 1 base from V and 3 bases from J, with 13 bases in between. The CDR3 is CASSLEPDLNYEQYF. For the CDR3, the DNA is TGTGCCAGCAGCTTAGAACCCGACCTTAACTACGAGCAGTACTTC.

The chain is built from TRBV15 and TRBJ2-5; 7 bases are a match to TRBD1. The germline V gene encodes CDR1 LNHNV and CDR2 YYDKDF (reference sequence). After removal of 5 bases from V and 5 bases from J, the junction contained 5 bases not matched to a gene. The CDR3 length is 13 residues. The CDR3 sequence: CATSRQGAETQYF. CDR3 coding DNA: TGTGCCACCAGCCGACAGGGTGCGGAGACCCAGTACTTC.

The chain couples TRBV5-1 to TRBJ2-1, with 8 bases fitting TRBD1. In germline, CDR1 is SGHRS, CDR2 YFSETQ. Trimming took 0 bases from V and 7 from J; bases not matched to a gene: 12. The CDR3 contains 17 residues. Here the CDR3 reads CASSLALTGDSMNEQFF. As DNA, the CDR3 is TGCGCCAGCAGCTTGGCCCTGACAGGGGATAGTATGAATGAGCAGTTCTTC.

This clone has just a few counts. The chain joins TRBV7-2 to TRBJ1-1, with D maybe TRBD1 (5 bases). The ends were cut back, 0 bases at V and 5 bases at J, with 16 bases in the middle. Looked up from germline, CDR1 is SGHTA and CDR2 is FQGNSA. The CDR3 runs to 16 residues. This CDR3 reads CASSLAYGRAGTEAFF. The CDR3 coding sequence is TGTGCCAGCAGCTTAGCTTACGGCAGGGCGGGAACTGAAGCTTTCTTT.

This clone occurred a few times. The rearrangement joins TRBV20-1 to TRBJ1-4; weak D call: TRBD1 (5 bases). V lost 0 bases and J 14 bases, leaving 10 bases between the germline ends. The germline V gene encodes CDR1 DFQATT and CDR2 SNEGSKA (reference sequence). This CDR3 comprises 11 residues. The CDR3 sequence: CSARDTWGLFF. The CDR3 region has the DNA TGCAGTGCTAGAGATACGTGGGGGCTGTTTTTT.